The entry below gives a single T cell receptor (beta chain) sequence along with its context. Profiled with immunoSEQ multiplex PCR; TCRdb holds only in-frame clones, not every one. The table lists about 250,000 clones, over 75% of them singletons, with around 10% in the top ten. The data were obtained in a study of blood T cell repertoires in COVID-19. Trimming left V 6 bases short and J 4 bases short, with 16 bases between. Germline V lookup: CDR1 SGHKS, CDR2 YYEKEE (reference sequence). The CDR3 consists of 14 residues. The sequencing input was PBMCs or T cells enriched from blood (not recorded which). The origin of this receptor is a woman aged 45-65 years with acute COVID-19. The chain is built from TRBV5-5 and TRBJ1-1; TRBD1 might be the D (5 bases). CDR3 sequence reads: CASTRSGEGTEAFF. The DNA for the CDR3 is TGTGCCAGCACCCGGTCGGGGGAGGGCACTGAAGCTTTCTTT. The full variable domain, in which reference TRBV5-5 and TRBJ1-1 provide the parts outside the CDR3, is DAGVTQSPTHLIKTRGQQVTLRCSPISGHKSVSWYQQVLGQGPQFIFQYYEKEERGRGNFPDRFSARQFPNYSSELNVNALLLGDSALYLCASTRSGEGTEAFFGQGTRLTVV.